The rows below give T cell receptor beta chains drawn from one sample of a study of T cell clonotyping in hematopoietic cell transplantation. The assay was immunoSEQ multiplex PCR, and TCRdb's table has in-frame clones only and misses some. Of more than 20,000 clones in the sample, 85% to 90% are singletons; the top ten hold about 4%. The source was peripheral blood mononuclear cells, collected before stem cell transplant. The receptors come from a man between 18 and 35 years old with biphenotypic leukemia. Some clones in this sample may be carry-over from other donors' samples. CDR3s include the opening cysteine and the closing phenylalanine or tryptophan. Each record gives: CDR3 protein, CDR3 DNA, D gene, J gene, clone size, V gene. A D gene is named only where the DNA matches it firmly. Where a row states a size, it is once, few, many or the class of an expanded clone; other rows omit it.

CDR3aa: CASSSGQPQHF; CDR3nt: TGTGCCAGTAGTTCCGGTCAGCCCCAGCATTTT; d_gene: NA; j_gene: TRBJ1-5; abundance: once; v_gene: TRBV19
CDR3aa: CSVGVSQGEKLFF; CDR3nt: TGCAGCGTCGGGGTCTCACAGGGGGAAAAACTGTTTTTT; d_gene: TRBD1; j_gene: TRBJ1-4; abundance: NA; v_gene: TRBV29-1
CDR3aa: CSAHNGYTF; CDR3nt: TGCAGTGCCCATAATGGCTACACCTTC; d_gene: NA; j_gene: TRBJ1-2; abundance: NA; v_gene: TRBV20-1
CDR3aa: CSVVGGSLETQYF; CDR3nt: TGCAGCGTTGTTGGCGGGAGTTTGGAGACCCAGTACTTC; d_gene: TRBD2; j_gene: TRBJ2-5; abundance: NA; v_gene: TRBV29-1
CDR3aa: CASSGLATDTQYF; CDR3nt: TGTGCCAGCAGCGGACTCGCCACAGATACGCAGTATTTT; d_gene: NA; j_gene: TRBJ2-3; abundance: NA; v_gene: TRBV6-5
CDR3aa: CASSARGNRDAGELFF; CDR3nt: TGTGCCAGCAGCGCCCGGGGGAACAGGGACGCCGGGGAGCTGTTTTTT; d_gene: NA; j_gene: TRBJ2-2; abundance: NA; v_gene: TRBV5-8
CDR3aa: CASSGGDTGELFF; CDR3nt: TGTGCCAGCAGCGGGGGGGACACCGGGGAGCTGTTTTTT; d_gene: TRBD2; j_gene: TRBJ2-2; abundance: NA; v_gene: TRBV6-1
CDR3aa: CASSLDREWGNIQYF; CDR3nt: TGTGCCAGCAGTCTAGACAGGGAATGGGGAAACATTCAGTACTTC; d_gene: TRBD1; j_gene: TRBJ2-4; abundance: NA; v_gene: TRBV6-6
CDR3aa: CASSSGVNEQFF; CDR3nt: TGTGCCAGCAGTTCAGGGGTGAATGAGCAGTTCTTC; d_gene: NA; j_gene: TRBJ2-1; abundance: NA; v_gene: TRBV6-6
CDR3aa: CASSTGSNQPQHF; CDR3nt: TGTGCTAGTAGTACAGGCAGCAATCAGCCCCAGCATTTT; d_gene: NA; j_gene: TRBJ1-5; abundance: NA; v_gene: TRBV12-5
CDR3aa: CASSGLRPNEKLFF; CDR3nt: TGTGCCAGCAGTGGTTTGAGGCCTAATGAAAAACTGTTTTTT; d_gene: NA; j_gene: TRBJ1-4; abundance: once; v_gene: TRBV27
CDR3aa: CASSYFPQGTTEAFF; CDR3nt: TGTGCCAGCAGTTACTTTCCACAGGGGACCACTGAAGCTTTCTTT; d_gene: TRBD1; j_gene: TRBJ1-1; abundance: NA; v_gene: TRBV6-5
CDR3aa: CASSLNNQGGVEKLFF; CDR3nt: TGCGCCAGCAGCCTCAACAACCAGGGGGGAGTTGAAAAACTGTTTTTT; d_gene: TRBD1; j_gene: TRBJ1-4; abundance: NA; v_gene: TRBV5-1
CDR3aa: CASSGLAYNEQFF; CDR3nt: TGTGCCAGCAGTGGGCTGGCTTACAATGAGCAGTTCTTC; d_gene: NA; j_gene: TRBJ2-1; abundance: NA; v_gene: TRBV6-1
CDR3aa: CASSIVYREDEQYF; CDR3nt: TGTGCCAGTAGTATAGTGTACAGAGAAGACGAGCAGTACTTC; d_gene: NA; j_gene: TRBJ2-7; abundance: NA; v_gene: TRBV19
CDR3aa: CASSHSPGSNQPQHF; CDR3nt: TGCGCCAGCAGCCACTCGCCAGGGAGTAATCAGCCCCAGCATTTT; d_gene: NA; j_gene: TRBJ1-5; abundance: NA; v_gene: TRBV4-3
CDR3aa: CASSLAQVLAGGDFYNEQFF; CDR3nt: TGTGCCAGCAGCTTAGCGCAGGTCTTAGCGGGGGGGGACTTCTACAATGAGCAGTTCTTC; d_gene: TRBD2; j_gene: TRBJ2-1; abundance: NA; v_gene: TRBV7-8
CDR3aa: CASSIRGGPGTDTQYF; CDR3nt: TGTGCCAGTAGTATAAGGGGGGGGCCAGGCACAGATACGCAGTATTTT; d_gene: NA; j_gene: TRBJ2-3; abundance: NA; v_gene: TRBV19
CDR3aa: CASSLAGSRYEQYF; CDR3nt: TGCGCCAGCAGCTTGGCCGGCAGTCGCTACGAGCAGTACTTC; d_gene: NA; j_gene: TRBJ2-7; abundance: NA; v_gene: TRBV5-1
CDR3aa: CASSVGIPGTPQETQYF; CDR3nt: TGTGCCAGCAGCGTCGGCATCCCCGGGACTCCCCAAGAGACCCAGTACTTC; d_gene: NA; j_gene: TRBJ2-5; abundance: NA; v_gene: TRBV9
CDR3aa: CASSLTASYEQYF; CDR3nt: TGTGCCAGCAGTCTGACAGCCTCCTACGAGCAGTACTTC; d_gene: NA; j_gene: TRBJ2-7; abundance: NA; v_gene: TRBV2
CDR3aa: CASSSSGRAVEQFF; CDR3nt: TGTGCCAGCAGCTCTAGCGGGAGGGCCGTTGAGCAGTTCTTC; d_gene: TRBD2; j_gene: TRBJ2-1; abundance: NA; v_gene: TRBV7-2
CDR3aa: CASSQHSGIEQFF; CDR3nt: TGCGCCAGCAGCCAACATAGCGGGATTGAGCAGTTCTTC; d_gene: TRBD2; j_gene: TRBJ2-1; abundance: NA; v_gene: TRBV4-3
CDR3aa: CASSVEGGRGLFGETQYF; CDR3nt: TGTGCCAGCAGCGTAGAAGGGGGCAGGGGGCTTTTCGGAGAGACCCAGTACTTC; d_gene: TRBD1; j_gene: TRBJ2-5; abundance: NA; v_gene: TRBV9
CDR3aa: CASSVNGLNTEAFF; CDR3nt: TGCGCCAGCAGTGTAAATGGCCTGAACACTGAAGCTTTCTTT; d_gene: NA; j_gene: TRBJ1-1; abundance: NA; v_gene: TRBV10-2
CDR3aa: CASSLGGLAKNIQYF; CDR3nt: TGTGCCAGCAGCTTAGGGGGGCTAGCCAAAAACATTCAGTACTTC; d_gene: NA; j_gene: TRBJ2-4; abundance: NA; v_gene: TRBV11-2
CDR3aa: CASLKSGVNEQYF; CDR3nt: TGTGCTAGTTTAAAGTCGGGGGTAAACGAGCAGTACTTC; d_gene: NA; j_gene: TRBJ2-7; abundance: NA; v_gene: TRBV12-5